The clone carrying this T cell receptor beta chain came up a few times. The record originates from a study of blood T cell repertoires in COVID-19. On the study more broadly: Samples representing acute and convalescent COVID-19 were sourced from the United States, Italy and Spain.

The CDR3 runs to 15 residues. Losses at the gene ends were 5 bases for V and 4 bases for J; bases not matched to a gene: 8. In germline, CDR1 is MNHEY, CDR2 SMNVEV (reference sequence). Only in-frame clones appear in the TCRdb table, and some are missing; sequencing was by immunoSEQ multiplex PCR. This table holds 200,000 to 300,000 clones, about 82% found once. This sequence joins TRBV27 and TRBJ1-5, with 7 bases lining up with TRBD1. Specimen: peripheral blood. The source of this sequence is a man aged 45-65 years with COVID-19, enrolled during active disease. Here the CDR3 DNA reads TGTGCCAGCAGTCGTACAGGGGATCGGAATCAGCCCCAGCATTTT. This gives the protein CASSRTGDRNQPQHF.